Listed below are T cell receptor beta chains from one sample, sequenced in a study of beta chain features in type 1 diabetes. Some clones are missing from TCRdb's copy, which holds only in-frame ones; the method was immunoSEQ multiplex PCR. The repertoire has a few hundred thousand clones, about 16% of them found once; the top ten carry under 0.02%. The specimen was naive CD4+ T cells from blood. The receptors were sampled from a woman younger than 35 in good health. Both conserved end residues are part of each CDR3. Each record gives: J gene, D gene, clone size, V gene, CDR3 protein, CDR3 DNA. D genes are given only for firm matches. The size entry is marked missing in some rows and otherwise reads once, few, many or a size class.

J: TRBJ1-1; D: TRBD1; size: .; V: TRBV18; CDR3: CASGGGRNTEAFF; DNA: TGTGCCAGCGGAGGGGGCCGGAACACTGAAGCTTTCTTT
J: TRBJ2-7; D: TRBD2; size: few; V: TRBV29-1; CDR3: CSARLGGRARYEQYF; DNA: TGCAGCGCCCGACTGGGGGGGAGGGCCAGGTACGAGCAGTACTTC
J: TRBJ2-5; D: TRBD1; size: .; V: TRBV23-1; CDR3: CASRTGGETQYF; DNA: TGCGCCAGCCGAACAGGGGGGGAGACCCAGTACTTC
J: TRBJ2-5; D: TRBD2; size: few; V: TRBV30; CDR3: CAWSVASGRQETQYF; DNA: TGTGCCTGGAGTGTGGCTAGCGGGCGGCAAGAGACCCAGTACTTC
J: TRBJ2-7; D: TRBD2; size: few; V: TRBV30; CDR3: CASHRTSGAYEQYF; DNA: TGTGCCAGCCACCGGACTAGCGGGGCCTACGAGCAGTACTTC
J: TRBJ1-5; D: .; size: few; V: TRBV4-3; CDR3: CASSQGENQPQHF; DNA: TGCGCCAGCAGCCAAGGAGAGAATCAGCCCCAGCATTTT
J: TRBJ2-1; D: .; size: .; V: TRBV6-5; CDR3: CASSSGTEQFF; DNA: TGTGCCAGCAGTTCCGGGACAGAGCAGTTCTTC
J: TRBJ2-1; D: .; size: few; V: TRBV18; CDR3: CASSPPLSPNEQFF; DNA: TGTGCCAGCTCACCACCGCTATCTCCGAATGAGCAGTTCTTC
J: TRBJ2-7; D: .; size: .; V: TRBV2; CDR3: CASSEAAGPYEQYF; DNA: TGTGCCAGCAGTGAGGCGGCGGGTCCCTACGAGCAGTACTTC
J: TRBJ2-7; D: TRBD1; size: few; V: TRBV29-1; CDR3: CSGGQGNYEQYF; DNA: TGCAGCGGGGGACAGGGGAACTACGAGCAGTACTTC
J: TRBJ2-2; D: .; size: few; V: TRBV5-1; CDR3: CASGDYTGELFF; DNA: TGCGCCAGCGGGGACTACACCGGGGAGCTGTTTTTT
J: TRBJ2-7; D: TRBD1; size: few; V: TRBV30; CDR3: CAWNRGFYEQYF; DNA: TGTGCCTGGAACAGGGGATTCTACGAGCAGTACTTC
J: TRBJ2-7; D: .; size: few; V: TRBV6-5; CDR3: CASSPPGFPFEQYF; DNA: TGTGCCAGCAGCCCCCCAGGGTTCCCCTTCGAGCAGTACTTC
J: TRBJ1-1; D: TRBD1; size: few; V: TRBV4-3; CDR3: CASSQFGGQGAVKAFF; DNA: TGCGCCAGCAGCCAATTTGGGGGACAGGGGGCGGTCAAGGCTTTCTTT
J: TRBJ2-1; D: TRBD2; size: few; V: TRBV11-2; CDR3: CASSLVVRASGIYEQFF; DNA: TGTGCCAGCAGCTTAGTGGTTCGGGCTAGCGGGATCTATGAGCAGTTCTTC
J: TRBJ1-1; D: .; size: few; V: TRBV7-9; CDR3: CASSFDRPNTEAFF; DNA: TGTGCCAGCAGCTTCGACAGACCGAACACTGAAGCTTTCTTT
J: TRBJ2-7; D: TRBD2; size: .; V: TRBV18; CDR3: CASSPKRDVSYEQYF; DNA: TGTGCCAGCTCACCAAAGCGGGATGTCTCCTACGAGCAGTACTTC
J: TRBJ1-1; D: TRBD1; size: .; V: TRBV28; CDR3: CASIPGQVNTEAFF; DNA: TGTGCCAGCATTCCGGGACAGGTGAACACTGAAGCTTTCTTT
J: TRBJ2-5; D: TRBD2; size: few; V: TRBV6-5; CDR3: CASRPGGVETQYF; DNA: TGTGCCAGCAGGCCCGGGGGGGTAGAGACCCAGTACTTC
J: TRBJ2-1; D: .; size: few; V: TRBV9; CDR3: CASSVGGGNEQFF; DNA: TGTGCCAGCAGCGTAGGTGGAGGCAATGAGCAGTTCTTC
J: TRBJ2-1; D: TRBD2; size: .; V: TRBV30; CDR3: CAWRREGNFEQFF; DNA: TGTGCCTGGAGGCGGGAGGGTAATTTTGAGCAGTTCTTC
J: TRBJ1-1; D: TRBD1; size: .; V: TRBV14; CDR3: CASSRGQGVWTEAFF; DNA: TGTGCCAGCAGCCGGGGACAGGGGGTTTGGACTGAAGCTTTCTTT
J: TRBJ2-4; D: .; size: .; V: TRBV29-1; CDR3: CSVGPTGAKNIQYF; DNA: TGCAGCGTCGGCCCGACAGGAGCCAAAAACATTCAGTACTTC
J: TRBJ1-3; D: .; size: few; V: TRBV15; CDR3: CATSRDLTENTIYF; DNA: TGTGCCACCAGCAGAGATCTCACAGAAAACACCATATATTTT
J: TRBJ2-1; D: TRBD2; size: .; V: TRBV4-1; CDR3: CASSRSNSGAQDEQFF; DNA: TGCGCCAGCAGTCGGAGCAATAGCGGGGCACAAGATGAGCAGTTCTTC
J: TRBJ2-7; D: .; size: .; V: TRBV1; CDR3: CTSSQASGMREQYF; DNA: TGCACCAGCAGCCAAGCATCGGGGATGCGCGAGCAGTACTTC
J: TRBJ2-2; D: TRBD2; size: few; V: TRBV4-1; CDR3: CASSRSGSAGELFF; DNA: TGCGCCAGCAGCCGTAGCGGGAGTGCCGGGGAGCTGTTTTTT